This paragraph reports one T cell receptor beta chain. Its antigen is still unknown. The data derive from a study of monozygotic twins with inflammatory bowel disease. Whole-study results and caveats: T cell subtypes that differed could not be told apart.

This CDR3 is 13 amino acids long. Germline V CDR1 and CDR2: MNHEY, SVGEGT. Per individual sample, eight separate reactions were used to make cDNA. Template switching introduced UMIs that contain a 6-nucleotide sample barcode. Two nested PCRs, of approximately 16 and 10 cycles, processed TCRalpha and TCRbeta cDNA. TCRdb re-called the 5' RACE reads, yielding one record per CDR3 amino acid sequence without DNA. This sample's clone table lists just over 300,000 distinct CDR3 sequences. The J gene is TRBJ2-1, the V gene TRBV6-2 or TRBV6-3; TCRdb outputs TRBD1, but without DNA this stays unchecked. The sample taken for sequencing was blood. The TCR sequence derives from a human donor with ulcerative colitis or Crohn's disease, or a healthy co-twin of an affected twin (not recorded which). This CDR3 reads CASSSGFYNEQFF.